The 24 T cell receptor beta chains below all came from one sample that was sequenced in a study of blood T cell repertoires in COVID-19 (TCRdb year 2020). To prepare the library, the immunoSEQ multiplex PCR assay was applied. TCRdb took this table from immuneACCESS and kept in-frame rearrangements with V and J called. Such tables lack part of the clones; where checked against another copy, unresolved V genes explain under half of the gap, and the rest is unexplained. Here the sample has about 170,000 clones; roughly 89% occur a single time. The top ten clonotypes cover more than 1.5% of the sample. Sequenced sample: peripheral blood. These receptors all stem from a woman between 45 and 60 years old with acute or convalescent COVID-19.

CDR3 sequence: CASSLVSGSTGELFF. In DNA, the CDR3 is TGTGCCAGCAGCCTTGTTAGCGGGAGTACCGGGGAGCTGTTTTTT. The chain uses TRBV14 and TRBJ2-2; 9 nucleotides match TRBD2. The trim removed 4 bases at V and 5 bases at J, leaving 5 bases unmatched. Germline CDR1 and CDR2: SGHDN and FVKESK. This CDR3 has 15 amino acids. The entire variable domain, with the rest obtained from reference TRBV14 and TRBJ2-2, is as follows: EAGVTQFPSHSVIEKGQTVTLRCDPISGHDNLYWYRRVMGKEIKFLLHFVKESKQDESGMPNNRFLAERTGGTYSTLKVQPAELEDSGVYFCASSLVSGSTGELFFGEGSRLTVL.

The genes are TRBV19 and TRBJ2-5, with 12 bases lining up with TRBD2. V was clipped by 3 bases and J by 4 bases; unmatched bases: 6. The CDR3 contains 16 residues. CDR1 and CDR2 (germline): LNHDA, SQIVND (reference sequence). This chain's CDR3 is CASSIGLAGYRETQYF. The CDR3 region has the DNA TGTGCCAGTAGTATCGGACTAGCGGGATACCGAGAGACCCAGTACTTC.

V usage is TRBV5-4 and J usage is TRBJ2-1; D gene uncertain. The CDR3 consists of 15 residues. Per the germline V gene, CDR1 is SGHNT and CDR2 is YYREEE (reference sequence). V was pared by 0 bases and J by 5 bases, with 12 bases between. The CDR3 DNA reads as TGTGCCAGCAGCTTGGAAACTAATGATAACAATGAGCAGTTCTTC. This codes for CASSLETNDNNEQFF.

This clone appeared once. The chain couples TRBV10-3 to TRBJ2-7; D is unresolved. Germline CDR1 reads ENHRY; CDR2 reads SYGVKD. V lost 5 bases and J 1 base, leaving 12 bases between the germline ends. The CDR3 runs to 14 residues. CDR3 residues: CAISSRRGSYEQYF. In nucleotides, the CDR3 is TGTGCCATCAGTTCCCGGCGCGGATCCTACGAGCAGTACTTC.

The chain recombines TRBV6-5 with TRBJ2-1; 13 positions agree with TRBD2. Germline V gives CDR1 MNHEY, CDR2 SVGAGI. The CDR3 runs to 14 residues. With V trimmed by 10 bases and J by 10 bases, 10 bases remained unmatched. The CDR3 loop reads CATIGTSGVGEQFF. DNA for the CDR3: TGTGCCACCATAGGGACTAGCGGGGTGGGGGAGCAGTTCTTC.

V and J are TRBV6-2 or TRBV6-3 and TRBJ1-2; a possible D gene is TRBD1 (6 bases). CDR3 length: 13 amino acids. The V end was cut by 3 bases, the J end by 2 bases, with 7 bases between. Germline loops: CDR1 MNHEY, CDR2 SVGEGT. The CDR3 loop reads CASSYGQNYGYTF. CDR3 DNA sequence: TGTGCCAGCAGTTATGGACAGAACTATGGCTACACCTTC.

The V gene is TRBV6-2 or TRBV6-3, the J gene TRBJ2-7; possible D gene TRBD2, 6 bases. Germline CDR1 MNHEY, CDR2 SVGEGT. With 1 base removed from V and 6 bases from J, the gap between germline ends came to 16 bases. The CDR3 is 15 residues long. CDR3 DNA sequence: TGTGCCAGCAGTTACTACTCCAGGACTATCACCGAGCAGTACTTC. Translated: CASSYYSRTITEQYF.

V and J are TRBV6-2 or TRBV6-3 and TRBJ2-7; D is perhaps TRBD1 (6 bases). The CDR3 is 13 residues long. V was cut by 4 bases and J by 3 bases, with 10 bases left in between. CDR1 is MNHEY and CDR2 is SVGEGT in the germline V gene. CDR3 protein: CASSSIQGYEQYF. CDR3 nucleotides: TGTGCCAGCAGTTCTATACAGGGCTACGAGCAGTACTTC.

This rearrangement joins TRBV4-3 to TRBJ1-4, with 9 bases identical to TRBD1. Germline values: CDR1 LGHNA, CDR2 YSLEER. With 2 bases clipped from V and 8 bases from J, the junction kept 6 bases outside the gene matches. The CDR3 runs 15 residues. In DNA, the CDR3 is TGCGCCAGCAGCCAACTGACAGGGGGTGAGGAAAAACTGTTTTTT. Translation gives CASSQLTGGEEKLFF.

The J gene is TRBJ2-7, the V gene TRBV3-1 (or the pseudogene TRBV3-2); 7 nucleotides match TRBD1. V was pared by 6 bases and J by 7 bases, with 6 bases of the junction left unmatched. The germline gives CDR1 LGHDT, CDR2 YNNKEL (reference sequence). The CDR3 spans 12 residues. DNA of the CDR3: TGTGCCAGCAGTTACAGGGGAACGGAGCAGTACTTC. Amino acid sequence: CASSYRGTEQYF.

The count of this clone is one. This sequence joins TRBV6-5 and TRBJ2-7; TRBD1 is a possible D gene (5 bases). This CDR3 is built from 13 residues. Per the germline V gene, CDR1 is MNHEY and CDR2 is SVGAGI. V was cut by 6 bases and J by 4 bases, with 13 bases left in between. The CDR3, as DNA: TGTGCCAGCAGATTGGCAGGGAATTACGAGCAGTACTTC. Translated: CASRLAGNYEQYF.

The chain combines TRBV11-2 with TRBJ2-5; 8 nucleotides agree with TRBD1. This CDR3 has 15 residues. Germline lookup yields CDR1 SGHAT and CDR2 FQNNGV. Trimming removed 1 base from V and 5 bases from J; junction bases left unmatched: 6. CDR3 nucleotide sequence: TGTGCCAGCAGCTTAGGGACAGGGTTATGGGAGACCCAGTACTTC. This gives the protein CASSLGTGLWETQYF.

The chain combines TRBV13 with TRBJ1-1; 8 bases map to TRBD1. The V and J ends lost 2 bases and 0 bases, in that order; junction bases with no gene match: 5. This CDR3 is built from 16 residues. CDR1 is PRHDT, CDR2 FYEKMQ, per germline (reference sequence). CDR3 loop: CASSLRWTGMNTEAFF. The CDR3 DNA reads TGTGCCAGCAGCTTAAGGTGGACAGGGATGAACACTGAAGCTTTCTTT.

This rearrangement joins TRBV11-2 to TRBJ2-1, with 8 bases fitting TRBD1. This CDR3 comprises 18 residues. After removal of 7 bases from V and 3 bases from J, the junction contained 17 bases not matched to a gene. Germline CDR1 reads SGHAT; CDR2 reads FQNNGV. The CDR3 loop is CASIPGQDRLRSYNEQFF. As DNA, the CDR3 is TGTGCCAGCATTCCGGGACAGGATCGATTACGCAGCTACAATGAGCAGTTCTTC.

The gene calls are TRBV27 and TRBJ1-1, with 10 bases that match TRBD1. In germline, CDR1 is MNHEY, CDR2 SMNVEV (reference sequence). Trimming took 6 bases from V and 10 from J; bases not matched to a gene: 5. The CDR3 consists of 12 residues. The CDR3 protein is CASRPDRGPAFF. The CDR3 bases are TGTGCCAGCAGGCCAGACAGGGGGCCAGCTTTCTTT.

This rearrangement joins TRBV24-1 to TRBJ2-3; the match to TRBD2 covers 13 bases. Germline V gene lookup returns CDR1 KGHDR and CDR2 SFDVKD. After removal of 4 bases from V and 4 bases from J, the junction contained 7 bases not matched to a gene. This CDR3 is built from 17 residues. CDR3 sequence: CATSDETSGGASDTQYF. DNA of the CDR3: TGTGCCACCAGTGACGAAACTAGCGGGGGGGCGTCAGATACGCAGTATTTT.

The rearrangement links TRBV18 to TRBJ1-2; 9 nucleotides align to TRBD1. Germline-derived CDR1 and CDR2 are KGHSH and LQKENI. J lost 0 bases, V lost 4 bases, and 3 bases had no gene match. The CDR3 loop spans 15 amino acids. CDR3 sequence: CASSRDREANYGYTF. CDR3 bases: TGTGCCAGCTCACGGGACAGGGAAGCTAACTATGGCTACACCTTC.

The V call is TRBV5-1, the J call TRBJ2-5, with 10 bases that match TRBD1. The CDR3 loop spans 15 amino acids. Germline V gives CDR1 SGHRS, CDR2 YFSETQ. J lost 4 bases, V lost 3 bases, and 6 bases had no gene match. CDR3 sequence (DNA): TGCGCCAGCAGCTCGACAGGGGGCAGGCTAGAGACCCAGTACTTC. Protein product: CASSSTGGRLETQYF.

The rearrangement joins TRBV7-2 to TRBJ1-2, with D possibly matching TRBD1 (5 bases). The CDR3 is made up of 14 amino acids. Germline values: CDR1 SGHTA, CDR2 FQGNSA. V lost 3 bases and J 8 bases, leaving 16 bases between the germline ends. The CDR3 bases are TGTGCCAGCAGCTTGGGATTGGCAGGGATCGGCTACACCTTC. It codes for CASSLGLAGIGYTF.

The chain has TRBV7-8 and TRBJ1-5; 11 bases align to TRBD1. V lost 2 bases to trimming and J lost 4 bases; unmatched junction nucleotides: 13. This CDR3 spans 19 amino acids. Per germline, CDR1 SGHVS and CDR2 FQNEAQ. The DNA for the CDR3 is TGTGCCAGCAGCTTAACGGGACAGGGGGTCCTGAACAATAATCAGCCCCAGCATTTT. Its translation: CASSLTGQGVLNNNQPQHF.

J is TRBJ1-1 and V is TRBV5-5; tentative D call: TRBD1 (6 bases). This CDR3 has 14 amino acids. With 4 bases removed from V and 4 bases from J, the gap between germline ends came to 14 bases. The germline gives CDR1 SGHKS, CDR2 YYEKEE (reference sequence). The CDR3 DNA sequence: TGTGCCAGCAGCGCCCTACAGGGAGCCACTGAAGCTTTCTTT. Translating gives CASSALQGATEAFF.

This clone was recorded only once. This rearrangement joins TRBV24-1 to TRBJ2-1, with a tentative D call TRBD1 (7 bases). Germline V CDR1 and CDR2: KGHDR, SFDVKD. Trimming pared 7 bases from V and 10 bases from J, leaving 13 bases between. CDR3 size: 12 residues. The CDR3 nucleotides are TGTGCCACCAGCTTACAGGGGAGGGAGCAGTTCTTC. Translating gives CATSLQGREQFF.

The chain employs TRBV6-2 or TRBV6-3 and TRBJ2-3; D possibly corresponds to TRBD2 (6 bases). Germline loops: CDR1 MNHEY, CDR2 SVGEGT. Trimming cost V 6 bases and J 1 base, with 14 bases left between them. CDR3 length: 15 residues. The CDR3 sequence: CASSHRDFGTDTQYF. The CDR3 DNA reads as TGTGCCAGCAGCCACCGGGACTTCGGCACAGATACGCAGTATTTT.

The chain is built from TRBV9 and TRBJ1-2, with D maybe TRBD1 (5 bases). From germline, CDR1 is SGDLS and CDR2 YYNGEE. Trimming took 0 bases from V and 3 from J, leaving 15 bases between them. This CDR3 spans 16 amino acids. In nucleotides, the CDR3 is TGTGCCAGCAGCGTAGCCACCGGGGGGTTGGACTATGGCTACACCTTC. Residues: CASSVATGGLDYGYTF.